Listed here is a single T cell receptor (beta chain). Looked up from germline, CDR1 is LGHNA and CDR2 is YNFKEQ. The V segment lost 0 bases and the J segment 4 bases; nucleotides outside the gene matches: 5. CDR3 length: 16 amino acids. Sequencing used immunoSEQ multiplex PCR; TCRdb keeps in-frame clones, though not all of them. The data show more than 45,000 clones, roughly 91% seen once. This sample stems from a study of technical replicates of blood from several donors. The receptor was derived from a human donor in good health. Some clones in this sample may be carry-over from other donors' samples. The V gene is TRBV4-2, the J gene TRBJ2-3; TRBD2 aligns across 9 bases. Sequencing was done on a sample of PBMCs. The CDR3 DNA reads as TGTGCCAGCAGCCAAGACGGCGGGGGGGCTGCAGATACGCAGTATTTT. Protein product: CASSQDGGGAADTQYF.